These 3 T cell receptor beta chains originate from one sample sequenced in a study of T-cell memory formation after mild COVID-19. Each CDR3 protein gets one entry after TCRdb re-called the 5' RACE reads with MiXCR. This sample carries approximately 430,000 distinct CDR3 sequences, 20% to 30% of them seen once, and the ten largest clones take around 13%. Material for sequencing was PBMCs or a T cell subset sorted from them (not recorded which). All receptors come from an adult woman who had mild COVID-19 (a few samples of this study predate the infection). Cell type and time point are not known.

This chain uses TRBV2 with TRBJ2-5; no definite D call. CDR3 length: 15 residues. Germline V CDR1 and CDR2: SNHLY, FYNNEI. V was pared by 2 bases and J by 2 bases, with 12 bases between. CDR3 region: CASSEPPPRQETQYF. The CDR3, as DNA: TGTGCCAGCAGTGAACCCCCCCCAAGACAAGAGACCCAGTACTTC. The full variable domain, in which reference TRBV2 and TRBJ2-5 provide the parts outside the CDR3, is EPEVTQTPSHQVTQMGQEVILRCVPISNHLYFYWYRQILGQKVEFLVSFYNNEISEKSEIFDDQFSVERPDGSNFTLKIRSTKLEDSAMYFCASSEPPPRQETQYFGPGTRLLVL.

This clonotype came up a few times. Here the CDR3 DNA reads TGTGCCAGCAGCGTGGCAGCGGCCCCACAAGAGACCCAGTACTTC. This gives the protein CASSVAAAPQETQYF. The rearrangement links TRBV9 to TRBJ2-5; D might be TRBD2 (5 bases). CDR3 length: 15 amino acids. Germline V gene data show CDR1 as SGDLS and CDR2 as YYNGEE. The germline V and J ends were trimmed by 2 bases and 2 bases, with 13 bases remaining between them. The full variable domain, its missing parts supplied by reference TRBV9 and TRBJ2-5, is DSGVTQTPKHLITATGQRVTLRCSPRSGDLSVYWYQQSLDQGLQFLIQYYNGEERAKGNILERFSAQQFPDLHSELNLSSLELGDSALYFCASSVAAAPQETQYFGPGTRLLVL.

The chain recombines TRBV5-1 with TRBJ2-2; weak D call: TRBD1 (6 bases). This CDR3 has 16 residues. CDR1 is SGHRS, CDR2 YFSETQ, per germline. Trimming removed 2 bases at V and 4 bases at J, with 15 bases between. The CDR3 reads CASSFTGYPSTGELFF. In nucleotides, the CDR3 is TGCGCCAGCAGCTTCACAGGGTATCCATCCACCGGGGAGCTGTTTTTT.